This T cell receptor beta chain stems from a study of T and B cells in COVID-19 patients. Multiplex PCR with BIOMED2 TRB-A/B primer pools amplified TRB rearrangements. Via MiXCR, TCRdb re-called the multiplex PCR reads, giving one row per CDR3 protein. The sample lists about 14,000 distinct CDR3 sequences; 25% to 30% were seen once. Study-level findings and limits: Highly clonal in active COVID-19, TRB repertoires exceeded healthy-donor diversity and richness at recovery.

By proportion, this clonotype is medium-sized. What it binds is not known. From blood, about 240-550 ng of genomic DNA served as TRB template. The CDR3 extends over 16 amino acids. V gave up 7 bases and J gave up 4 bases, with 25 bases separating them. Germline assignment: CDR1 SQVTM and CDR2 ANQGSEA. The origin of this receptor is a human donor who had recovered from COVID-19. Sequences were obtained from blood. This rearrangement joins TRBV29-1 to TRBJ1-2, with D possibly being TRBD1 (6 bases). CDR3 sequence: CSAIHQRSGDIYGYTF. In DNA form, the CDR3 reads TGCAGCGCCATACACCAGAGGTCAGGGGACATCTATGGCTACACCTTC.